A single sample gave rise to the 7 T cell receptor beta chains below, sequenced in a study of T cell responses to AZD1222 COVID-19 vaccine. TCRdb's table, derived via immunoSEQ multiplex PCR, lists solely in-frame clones and lacks some. In the table there are some 110,000 clones, 89% of which are singletons. Sequenced here: peripheral blood, sampled on day 0 of AZD1222 vaccination. The receptors derive from an adult in good health.

This clone appeared once. The chain combines TRBV13 with TRBJ2-7, with 9 bases lining up with TRBD1. V shed 2 bases, J shed 11 bases, and the junction held 4 bases outside the gene matches. CDR1 is PRHDT, CDR2 FYEKMQ, per germline (reference sequence). The length of the CDR3 is 12 residues. CDR3 nucleotide sequence: TGTGCCAGCAGCTTAAGGGACAGGGCGGAGTACTTC. It translates to CASSLRDRAEYF.

This chain connects TRBV9 to TRBJ1-3; TRBD1 matches at 9 bases. CDR3 size: 16 residues. In germline, CDR1 is SGDLS, CDR2 YYNGEE. The V gene end was trimmed by 3 bases and the J gene end by 3 bases; junction bases not matched to a gene: 7. CDR3 loop: CASSDLQGARGNTIYF. The CDR3 coding sequence is TGTGCCAGCAGCGACCTACAGGGGGCCCGTGGAAACACCATATATTTT.

The rearrangement uses TRBV28 and TRBJ1-2; TRBD1 aligns across 7 bases. The CDR3 loop spans 12 amino acids. The germline V gene encodes CDR1 MDHEN and CDR2 SYDVKM. J gave up 13 bases and V 5 bases, and 10 bases lay outside the gene matches. As DNA, the CDR3 is TGTGCCAGCAGTGTAATTAGACAGGGACTCACCTTC. The encoded protein is CASSVIRQGLTF.

This chain joins TRBV27 and TRBJ1-5, with D uncertain. Trimming shortened V by 2 bases and J by 4 bases, and 6 bases separated the two germline ends. The CDR3 runs 13 residues. Germline CDR1 is MNHEY and CDR2 is SMNVEV (reference sequence). The CDR3 DNA reads TGTGCCAGCAGTTTACAGCAGAATCAGCCCCAGCATTTT. Its protein product is CASSLQQNQPQHF.

This chain links TRBV5-1 with TRBJ1-2; possible D gene TRBD1, 5 bases. CDR1 is SGHRS, CDR2 YFSETQ, per germline. V was shortened by 0 bases and J by 0 bases, with 6 bases between the two germline ends. This CDR3 contains 14 residues. In DNA, the CDR3 is TGCGCCAGCAGCTTGGGGACAACTAACTATGGCTACACCTTC. Residues: CASSLGTTNYGYTF.

The chain couples TRBV2 to TRBJ1-5; D gene ambiguous. With 2 bases removed from V and 7 bases from J, the gap between germline ends came to 9 bases. The germline V gene has CDR1 SNHLY and CDR2 FYNNEI. The CDR3 runs 13 residues. In nucleotides, the CDR3 is TGTGCCAGCAGTGAACATCTTTCCCAGCCCCAGCATTTT. It is translated as CASSEHLSQPQHF.

The chain carries TRBV5-4 and TRBJ2-7; 8 bases are shared with TRBD2. The CDR3 totals 15 residues. Germline lookup yields CDR1 SGHNT and CDR2 YYREEE (reference sequence). Trimming took 5 bases from V and 2 from J; bases not matched to a gene: 9. The CDR3 loop reads CASSGGGSGAYEQYF. CDR3 DNA: TGTGCCAGCAGTGGCGGGGGTAGCGGGGCCTACGAGCAGTACTTC.